This TCR beta chain was sequenced in a study of memory CD4+ T cells and cytomegalovirus serostatus. Background on the study: Healthy Belgian adult donors included about nine CMV-positive and about two dozen CMV-negative people.

The sort gate was single viable CD3+CD4+CD8-CD45RO+ cells for memory CD4+ T cells. This clone was counted once. Clones were read by immunoSEQ multiplex PCR, and TCRdb kept only the in-frame ones, dropping some. The sample lists over 55,000 clones; roughly 80% were seen once. Germline assignment: CDR1 SGHTA and CDR2 FQGNSA. Deletions cut 4 bases from V and 6 bases from J, with 12 bases between. The CDR3 sequence is 14 residues long. This rearrangement joins TRBV7-2 to TRBJ2-2; D is possibly TRBD2 (6 bases). The TCR comes from an adult in good health and CMV-seronegative. Sequencing input: memory CD4+ T cells from blood. CDR3 sequence: CASSSYWEAGELFF. The CDR3 region has the DNA TGTGCCAGCAGCTCGTACTGGGAGGCCGGGGAGCTGTTTTTT. Using reference TRBV7-2 and TRBJ2-2 for the parts outside the CDR3, the full variable domain is GAGVSQSPSNKVTEKGKDVELRCDPISGHTALYWYRQSLGQGLEFLIYFQGNSAPDKSGLPSDRFSAERTGGSVSTLTIQRTQQEDSAVYLCASSSYWEAGELFFGEGSRLTVL.